Shown below are 28 T cell receptor beta chains from a single sample sequenced in a study of T cell repertoires in cytomegalovirus infection. TCRdb reanalysed the reads using MiXCR and keeps one entry per CDR3 protein. The sample holds about half a million distinct CDR3 sequences, more than 40% seen once. The antigens these receptors bind are not known. The sample in question was cultured PBMCs, obtained from culture after CMV antigen stimulation. All receptors derive from a human donor in good health (CMV status not recorded). Some clones in this sample may be carry-over from other donors' samples.

In DNA form, the CDR3 reads TGCGCCAGCAGCCGGAGCGGGGGGGCCACCTATTTAGGGGATACGCAGTATTTT. As protein: CASSRSGGATYLGDTQYF. The chain employs TRBV5-1 and TRBJ2-3; 10 bases map to TRBD2. Trimming at V came to 4 bases and at J to 6 bases, leaving 17 bases not matched to a gene. This CDR3 has 18 amino acids. Per the germline V gene, CDR1 is SGHRS and CDR2 is YFSETQ.

This clonotype was seen just once. The V call is TRBV7-9, the J call TRBJ2-7; TRBD2 is a possible D gene (5 bases). Trimming pared 3 bases from V and 3 bases from J, leaving 12 bases between. CDR3 length: 14 residues. Looked up from germline, CDR1 is SEHNR and CDR2 is FQNEAQ (reference sequence). CDR3 sequence reads: CASSFFSTSYEQYF. In DNA form, the CDR3 reads TGTGCCAGCAGCTTTTTCAGTACTAGCTACGAGCAGTACTTC. Based on the CDR3 plus reference TRBV7-9 and TRBJ2-7, the full variable domain is DTGVSQNPRHKITKRGQNVTFRCDPISEHNRLYWYRQTLGQGPEFLTYFQNEAQLEKSRLLSDRFSAERPKGSFSTLEIQRTEQGDSAMYLCASSFFSTSYEQYFGPGTRLTVT.

This clonotype was seen many times. V usage is TRBV7-2 and J usage is TRBJ2-3, with 7 nucleotides matching TRBD2. CDR1 and CDR2 from the germline V gene are SGHTA and FQGNSA. J was trimmed by 2 bases and V by 5 bases; bases with no gene match: 7. CDR3 size: 15 residues. CDR3 bases: TGTGCCAGCAGCATCCGGACTAGGTACACAGATACGCAGTATTTT. This codes for CASSIRTRYTDTQYF.

The chain carries TRBV7-2 and TRBJ2-5; 7 bases map to TRBD2. Trimming removed 5 bases from V and 0 bases from J; junction bases left unmatched: 9. The CDR3 loop spans 16 amino acids. Germline V gene data show CDR1 as SGHTA and CDR2 as FQGNSA. CDR3 residues: CASSRPVRGDQETQYF. DNA of the CDR3: TGTGCCAGCAGCCGACCAGTTCGGGGGGACCAAGAGACCCAGTACTTC.

The table lists this clonotype with a few counts. The chain is built from TRBV7-2 and TRBJ2-2; TRBD2 matches at 9 bases. Trimming cost V 4 bases and J 7 bases; bases outside gene matches: 10. This CDR3 is 16 amino acids long. From germline, CDR1 is SGHTA and CDR2 FQGNSA. The CDR3 reads CASSSSAGGLDGELFF. The CDR3 DNA reads TGTGCCAGCAGCTCCTCCGCGGGGGGGCTAGACGGGGAGCTGTTTTTT. Complete variable domain (other parts from reference TRBV7-2 and TRBJ2-2): GAGVSQSPSNKVTEKGKDVELRCDPISGHTALYWYRQSLGQGLEFLIYFQGNSAPDKSGLPSDRFSAERTGGSVSTLTIQRTQQEDSAVYLCASSSSAGGLDGELFFGEGSRLTVL.

J is TRBJ2-1 and V is TRBV12-3 or TRBV12-4; 7 bases are shared with TRBD1. CDR3 length: 15 amino acids. V gave up 8 bases and J gave up 7 bases; unmatched junction bases: 14. DNA of the CDR3: TGTGCCAGCGGGGTCCGGGACAGACGGTTGAATGAGCAGTTCTTC. Its translation: CASGVRDRRLNEQFF.

J is TRBJ2-5 and V is TRBV5-4, with D perhaps TRBD2 (6 bases). This CDR3 comprises 13 residues. The ends were cut back, 7 bases at V and 4 bases at J, with 14 bases in the middle. Germline CDR1 is SGHNT and CDR2 is YYREEE (reference sequence). CDR3 residues: CASGGVVGETQYF. Written as DNA, the CDR3 is TGTGCCAGCGGAGGGGTCGTTGGAGAGACCCAGTACTTC.

The gene calls are TRBV5-1 and TRBJ1-5; D possibly corresponds to TRBD1 (6 bases). The V end was cut by 0 bases, the J end by 9 bases, with 13 bases between. Germline loops: CDR1 SGHRS, CDR2 YFSETQ. This CDR3 has 14 amino acids. This chain's CDR3 is CASSLVAGDTPQHF. CDR3 sequence (DNA): TGCGCCAGCAGCTTGGTAGCAGGGGACACGCCCCAGCATTTT.

For this clonotype: At one of its ends the junction is not consistent with the germline gene, which may arise from a read error. Here the CDR3 reads CASSFSLALSYEQYF. The CDR3 DNA is TGTGCCAGCAGCTTCTCGCTAGCGCTCTCCTACGAGCAGTACTTC. The chain combines TRBV5-3 with TRBJ2-7; perhaps TRBD2 as D (6 bases). TRBV5-3 is known as an ORF, though its function is uncertain. This CDR3 has 15 amino acids.

This chain uses TRBV10-3 with TRBJ1-5, with D hard to call. Germline values: CDR1 ENHRY, CDR2 SYGVKD. The CDR3 loop spans 14 amino acids. V dropped 10 bases and J dropped 1 base, with 14 bases sitting between them. The CDR3 protein is CATAYAESNQPQHF. The CDR3 coding sequence is TGTGCCACCGCATATGCGGAAAGCAATCAGCCCCAGCATTTT.

This clonotype was observed a handful of times. The chain employs TRBV2 and TRBJ2-7; D unresolved. CDR1 and CDR2 (germline): SNHLY, FYNNEI. The V end lost 5 bases, the J end lost 4 bases, and 3 bases lay between the germline ends. The CDR3 length is 10 residues. In nucleotides, the CDR3 is TGTGCCAGCAGTCTTTACGAGCAGTACTTC. It translates to CASSLYEQYF. The full variable domain, rest sourced from reference TRBV2 and TRBJ2-7, is EPEVTQTPSHQVTQMGQEVILRCVPISNHLYFYWYRQILGQKVEFLVSFYNNEISEKSEIFDDQFSVERPDGSNFTLKIRSTKLEDSAMYFCASSLYEQYFGPGTRLTVT.

The V gene is TRBV11-2, the J gene TRBJ1-4; no definite D call. CDR3 length equals 13 residues. V dropped 0 bases and J dropped 10 bases, with 9 bases sitting between them. Germline V gene lookup returns CDR1 SGHAT and CDR2 FQNNGV. DNA for the CDR3: TGTGCCAGCAGCTTAGAGATCGAGGGAAAACTGTTTTTT. This encodes CASSLEIEGKLFF.

At least ten counts were recorded for this clonotype. The rearrangement uses TRBV7-2 and TRBJ2-1; TRBD2 might be the D (6 bases). The germline V gene encodes CDR1 SGHTA and CDR2 FQGNSA. V lost 8 bases and J lost 14, with 22 bases in between. CDR3 length: 13 residues. CDR3 nucleotide sequence: TGTGCCAGCTCTCCTCTCGGGACTCTCGAGGAGTTCTTC. This sequence encodes CASSPLGTLEEFF.

J is TRBJ2-7 and V is TRBV4-1, with 7 positions matching TRBD1. The trim removed 5 bases at V and 4 bases at J, leaving 8 bases unmatched. In germline, CDR1 is MGHRA, CDR2 YSYEKL. The CDR3 has 14 residues. Here the CDR3 reads CASSAAGGKYEQYF. The CDR3, as DNA: TGCGCCAGCAGCGCCGCAGGGGGAAAGTACGAGCAGTACTTC.

This clonotype was detected only a few times. V gene TRBV7-2 combines with J gene TRBJ2-3; either TRBD1 or TRBD2 may fit D (5 bases each). The CDR3 has 12 amino acids. CDR1 is SGHTA, CDR2 FQGNSA, per germline. Trimming took off 0 bases at V and 10 bases at J, with 8 bases between the two ends. The CDR3 DNA reads TGTGCCAGCAGCTTAGCCTCGGGACCGCAGTATTTT. Protein sequence: CASSLASGPQYF.

The V and J genes are TRBV7-6 and TRBJ2-2; 7 bases agree with TRBD1. This CDR3 is built from 15 residues. J lost 6 bases, V lost 6 bases, and 10 bases had no gene match. Germline assignment: CDR1 SGHVS and CDR2 FNYEAQ. The DNA for the CDR3 is TGTGCCAGCAGAATGGACAGGTTTGGGGCCGGGGAGCTGTTTTTT. Translating it yields CASRMDRFGAGELFF.

The chain carries TRBV28 and TRBJ2-5; TRBD2 matches at 11 bases. Germline V CDR1 and CDR2: MDHEN, SYDVKM. This CDR3 has 17 residues. The V and J ends lost 2 bases and 1 base, in that order; junction bases with no gene match: 6. CDR3 sequence: CASSLGPSGGFQETQYF. The CDR3 DNA reads TGTGCCAGCAGTTTAGGTCCTAGCGGGGGGTTCCAAGAGACCCAGTACTTC.

The chain couples TRBV5-6 to TRBJ1-2, with no clear D. The CDR3 loop spans 14 amino acids. The germline V gene encodes CDR1 SGHDT and CDR2 YYEEEE. V was pared by 0 bases and J by 3 bases, with 9 bases between. CDR3 DNA sequence: TGTGCCAGCAGCTTGGATGGGAGAGACTATGGCTACACCTTC. Translated: CASSLDGRDYGYTF.

This clonotype appeared a single time. The chain recombines TRBV7-3 with TRBJ1-1, with D possibly being TRBD1 (6 bases). CDR3 size: 15 residues. Germline CDR1 is SGHTA and CDR2 is FQGTGA. The germline V and J ends were trimmed by 4 bases and 2 bases, with 14 bases remaining between them. The CDR3 DNA sequence: TGTGCCAGCAGCTGGCCCAGGGGCGGAAACACTGAAGCTTTCTTT. Protein product: CASSWPRGGNTEAFF.

This clonotype occurred a few times. The chain carries TRBV7-2 and TRBJ2-5, with D possibly TRBD2 on 5 matching bases. V lost 4 bases and J lost 1, with 10 bases in between. The CDR3 covers 14 residues. The V gene's germline CDR1 is SGHTA and CDR2 FQGNSA. The chain's CDR3 is CASSSGLIQETQYF. As DNA, the CDR3 is TGTGCCAGCAGCTCCGGACTGATCCAAGAGACCCAGTACTTC.

The chain recombines TRBV11-2 with TRBJ2-5; D unclear. The CDR3 extends over 15 amino acids. Germline CDR1 SGHAT, CDR2 FQNNGV. V lost 5 bases and J lost 1, with 14 bases in between. This CDR3 reads CASSSRARIQETQYF. CDR3 nucleotides: TGTGCCAGCAGCAGTAGGGCCCGGATCCAAGAGACCCAGTACTTC.

This chain links TRBV7-9 with TRBJ1-6; D unclear. Germline CDR1 is SEHNR and CDR2 is FQNEAQ (reference sequence). Trimming left V 2 bases short and J 10 bases short, with 6 bases between. The CDR3 is 12 amino acids. DNA for the CDR3: TGTGCCAGCAGCTTATTGTGGTCACCCCTCCACTTT. Translation: CASSLLWSPLHF. Filled out from reference TRBV7-9 and TRBJ1-6, the complete variable domain reads DTGVSQNPRHKITKRGQNVTFRCDPISEHNRLYWYRQTLGQGPEFLTYFQNEAQLEKSRLLSDRFSAERPKGSFSTLEIQRTEQGDSAMYLCASSLLWSPLHFGNGTRLTVT.

The V and J genes are TRBV12-3 or TRBV12-4 and TRBJ2-2; TRBD1 is a possible D gene (6 bases). V lost 6 bases and J 6 bases, leaving 14 bases between the germline ends. CDR3 length: 14 residues. CDR3 loop: CASSRTAPPGELFF. The CDR3 region has the DNA TGTGCCAGCAGCCGGACAGCCCCTCCCGGGGAGCTGTTTTTT.

The table lists this clonotype with many counts. V usage is TRBV10-3 and J usage is TRBJ2-1, with D possibly being TRBD2 (6 bases). This CDR3 region has 16 residues. CDR1 is ENHRY, CDR2 SYGVKD, per germline. Trimming left V 4 bases short and J 7 bases short, with 20 bases between. As DNA, the CDR3 is TGTGCCATCAGTGCCGGACGAGCGGTCCGGGGGAATGAGCAGTTCTTC. Its translation is CAISAGRAVRGNEQFF.

The J gene is TRBJ1-5, the V gene TRBV7-9, with TRBD1 as a possible D gene (6 bases). Germline-derived CDR1 and CDR2 are SEHNR and FQNEAQ (reference sequence). V dropped 1 base and J dropped 8 bases, with 18 bases sitting between them. This CDR3 contains 16 residues. The CDR3 is CASSLDTGTGSEPQHF. The CDR3 coding sequence is TGTGCCAGCAGCTTAGACACGGGTACAGGGAGTGAGCCCCAGCATTTT.

The chain links TRBV6-6 to TRBJ1-1; D is perhaps TRBD1 (6 bases). Germline-derived CDR1 and CDR2 are MNHNY and SVGAGI (reference sequence). This CDR3 has 13 residues. V gave up 0 bases and J gave up 12 bases, with 14 bases separating them. The CDR3 bases are TGTGCCAGCAGTTACTCTTGGGCAGGGGAAACTTTCTTT. The encoded protein is CASSYSWAGETFF.

V and J are TRBV11-2 and TRBJ2-2, with 7 positions matching TRBD2. The ends lost 6 bases at V and 5 bases at J; junction bases unmatched: 24. This CDR3 spans 20 amino acids. Germline loops: CDR1 SGHAT, CDR2 FQNNGV. As DNA, the CDR3 is TGTGCCAGCAGGCTCACCATAGTGATACTAGCCGGGGGGTGGACCGGGGAGCTGTTTTTT. It translates to CASRLTIVILAGGWTGELFF.

The chain is built from TRBV24-1 and TRBJ1-2; TRBD1 aligns across 7 bases. The V segment lost 3 bases and the J segment 7 bases; nucleotides outside the gene matches: 7. This CDR3 region has 14 residues. Germline values: CDR1 KGHDR, CDR2 SFDVKD. The CDR3 region is CATSDPGQSLGYTF. The DNA of the CDR3 is TGTGCCACCAGTGATCCGGGACAGAGTCTTGGCTACACCTTC.